This T cell receptor beta chain was obtained from a study of PD-1 blockade in classical Hodgkin lymphoma (dated by TCRdb to 2019 to 2021). For context, the study as a whole: Nivolumab dosing was 3 mg/kg intravenously every 2 weeks, continuing until either disease progression or unacceptable toxicity. The study used TCR beta sequencing and CyTOF to define a peripheral blood immune signature of response to PD-1 blockade in classical Hodgkin lymphoma.

Interpreted using the paper, the time point label stands for: cycle 2 day 1 (C2D1) of nivolumab. All trial patients had relapsed after autologous stem cell transplantation, with cohorts A, B and C differing in prior brentuximab vedotin exposure. A total of more than 55 patients with relapsed/refractory classical Hodgkin lymphoma made up the trial cohort, and each patient's best overall response was complete response, partial response or progressive disease. In the multi-cohort phase II CheckMate 205 trial, trial patients received single-agent nivolumab. An independent review committee assessed best overall response using the 2007 International Working Group response criteria. PBMCs from the trial were collected at three points: immediately before nivolumab initiation (C1D1), and during therapy at cycle 2 day 1 and cycle 4 day 1. Peripheral blood was collected in 8 mL Vacutainer Cell Preparation Tubes, from which PBMCs were isolated by centrifugation and then cryopreserved.

Regarding this clone: This clone's antigen is unknown. The junction differs from germline at one of its ends, possibly a read error.

The germline V gene (reference sequence) specifies GTSNPN as CDR1 and SVGIG as CDR2. Its CDR3 holds 11 amino acids, cysteine through phenylalanine. Only the CDR3 DNA is retained, 33 bases long and in frame from the first base. The Qiagen DNeasy kit was used to extract genomic DNA from unsorted PBMCs and from the negatively selected CD4+ and CD8+ fractions. Amplification of TCR beta CDR3 regions was done by immunoSEQ multiplex PCR with primers that anneal to V and J segments. A synthetic immune receptor repertoire was used to minimize amplification bias, and remaining bias was computationally removed after sequencing. The authors processed their data as follows. Custom Python scripts were used to quantify repertoire diversity as the Shannon entropy index. The unsorted, CD4+ and CD8+ repertoires were each analyzed separately, with the exception of combined analyses, where CD4+ and CD8+ sequences were merged in silico. A clone was considered expanded if an increase in frequency of at least 2-fold after treatment relative to C1D1 was found, and a pseudocount of 0.5 was applied to clones undetected at baseline. Singleton clones were defined as clones with 0 or 1 copy at C1D1, and non-singleton clones were defined as clones with 2 or more copies. Clones expanded in unsorted samples were labelled as CD4+, CD8+ or unknown by matching protein sequences in sorted samples from the same patient. Wilcoxon tests on paired samples were used to test changes in diversity from C1D1 to C4D1. This is the immuneACCESS table as TCRdb keeps it, with only in-frame sequences that have V and J called. A part of the clones is gone; compared with another copy, unresolved V genes explain less than half, and the rest is unexplained. That table gives V, J and clone size, and the DNA gave D and trimming. This sample comprises around 13,000 clones, roughly three quarters of them detected only once. The ten largest account for about a quarter of the sample.

Broader findings and caveats from the paper: Lower diversity was seen in patients whose nivolumab began less than 1 year after ASCT, and these patients were left out of later analyses so that immune reconstitution would not confound the results. Among trial patients, those achieving complete response had baseline diversity similar to that of newly diagnosed patients, while diversity was significantly lower in partial responders and progressors. CD4+ but not CD8+ TCR diversity rose significantly by C4D1 (p=0.0027 vs p=0.16), most apparent in complete responders (p=0.02). Only a single clinical trial cohort was studied, and what caused the repertoire differences, possibly disease activity or prior therapy, remained undefined. Newly diagnosed patients were reported to have lower baseline TCR diversity than healthy donors, and relapsed/refractory patients were reported to have lower baseline TCR diversity still.

This specimen consisted of peripheral blood mononuclear cells (PBMCs), obtained before the second cycle of nivolumab. This TCR came from a human donor with classical Hodgkin lymphoma. The chain employs TRBV30 and TRBJ2-5; tentative D gene TRBD1, with 6 bases matching. Read as DNA, the sequence is TGTGCCTGGAGTGTCAAGGGGGACGCCAACTTC. This encodes CAWSVKGDANF.